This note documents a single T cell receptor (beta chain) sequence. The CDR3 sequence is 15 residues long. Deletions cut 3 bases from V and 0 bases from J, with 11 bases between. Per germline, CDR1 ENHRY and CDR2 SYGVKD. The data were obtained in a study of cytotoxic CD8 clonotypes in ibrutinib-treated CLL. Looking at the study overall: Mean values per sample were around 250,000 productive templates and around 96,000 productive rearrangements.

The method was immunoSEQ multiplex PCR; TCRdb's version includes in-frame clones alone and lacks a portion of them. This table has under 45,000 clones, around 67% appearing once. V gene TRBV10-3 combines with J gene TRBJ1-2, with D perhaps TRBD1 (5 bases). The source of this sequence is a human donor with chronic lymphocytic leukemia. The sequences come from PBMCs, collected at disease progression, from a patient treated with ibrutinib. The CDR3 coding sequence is TGTGCCATCAGTGAAGGGGCGCAAGCTAACTATGGCTACACCTTC. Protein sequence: CAISEGAQANYGYTF.